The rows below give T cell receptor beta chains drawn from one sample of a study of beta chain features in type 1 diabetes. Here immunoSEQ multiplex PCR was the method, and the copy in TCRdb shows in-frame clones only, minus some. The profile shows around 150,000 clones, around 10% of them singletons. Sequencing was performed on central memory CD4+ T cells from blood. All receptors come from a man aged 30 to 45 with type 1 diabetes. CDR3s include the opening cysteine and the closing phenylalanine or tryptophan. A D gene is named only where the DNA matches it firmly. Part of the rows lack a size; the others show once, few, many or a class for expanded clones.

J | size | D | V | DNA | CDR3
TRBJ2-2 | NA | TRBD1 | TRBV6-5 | TGTGCCAGCAGTTACCGGACAGGGGCGGGCACCGGGGAGCTGTTTTTT | CASSYRTGAGTGELFF
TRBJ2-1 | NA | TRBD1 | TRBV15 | TGTGCCACCACGGAATTCGACAGGGCTCCTGCTAATGAGCAGTTCTTC | CATTEFDRAPANEQFF
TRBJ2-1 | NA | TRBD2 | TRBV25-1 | TGTGCCAGCAGTGTACTAGCGGGAGGATTTGGGAACAATGAGCAGTTCTTC | CASSVLAGGFGNNEQFF
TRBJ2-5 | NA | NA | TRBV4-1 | TGCGCCAGCAGCCCCCTCGGGTATGGGACCCAGTACTTC | CASSPLGYGTQYF
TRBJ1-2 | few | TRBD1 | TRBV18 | TGTGCCAGCTCACCCGGACAGGGCGCCTATGGCTACACCTTC | CASSPGQGAYGYTF
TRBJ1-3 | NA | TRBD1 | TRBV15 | TGTGCCACCAGCTGGGGACAGGGTGGAAACACCATATATTTT | CATSWGQGGNTIYF
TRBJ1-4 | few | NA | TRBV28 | TGTGCCAGCGGGGTTGGGGCTGATGAAAAACTGTTTTTT | CASGVGADEKLFF
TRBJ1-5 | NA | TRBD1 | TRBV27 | TGTGCCACCAAGCCCAGGGGGGCAGCCACCAATCAGCCCCAGCATTTT | CATKPRGAATNQPQHF
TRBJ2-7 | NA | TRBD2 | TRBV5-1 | TGCGCCAGCAGCTTGGAACTAGCGGGAGAGAGAGAGCAGTACTTC | CASSLELAGEREQYF
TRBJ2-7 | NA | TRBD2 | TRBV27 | TGTGCCAGCAGCTTAGGACTAGCGGGTCTGGGCTACGAGCAGTACTTC | CASSLGLAGLGYEQYF
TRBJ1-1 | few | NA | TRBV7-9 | TGTGCCAGCAGCTTAGGGGGCCAGTACGCTTTCTTT | CASSLGGQYAFF
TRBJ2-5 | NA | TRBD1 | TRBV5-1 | TGCGCCAGCAGCTTGGTAGGGACAGGCCAAGAGACCCAGTACTTC | CASSLVGTGQETQYF
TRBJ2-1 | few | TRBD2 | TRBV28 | TGTGCCAGCAGTTTGTCGACTAGCGGGAGCTACAATGAGCAGTTCTTC | CASSLSTSGSYNEQFF
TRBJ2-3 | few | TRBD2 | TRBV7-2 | TGTGCCAGCAGCTTCGGCGGGAGATCTGGAGATACGCAGTATTTT | CASSFGGRSGDTQYF
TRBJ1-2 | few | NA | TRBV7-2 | TGTGCCAGCAGCTTAGCCCCCGACAGAACCTATGGCTACACCTTC | CASSLAPDRTYGYTF